One and the same sample provided the 18 T cell receptor beta chains below, sequenced in a study of blood T cell repertoires in COVID-19 (dated by TCRdb to about 2020). The method was the immunoSEQ multiplex PCR assay. The table comes from immuneACCESS by way of TCRdb, which keeps in-frame sequences with V and J called. Part of the clones is missing from these tables; in studies checked, under half for an unresolved V gene and the rest for unknown reasons. The sample yields roughly 200,000 clones; around 87% were counted once. 0.8% to 1% of the sample belongs to the ten largest clones. Sequenced material: peripheral blood. The receptors stem from a woman aged 18-30 years who had recovered from COVID-19.

The chain combines TRBV11-2 with TRBJ1-1; possibly TRBD1 for D (5 bases). Trimming took 5 bases from V and 0 from J, leaving 13 bases between them. Per germline, CDR1 SGHAT and CDR2 FQNNGV. There are 15 residues in the CDR3. CDR3 loop: CASSPRGGLNTEAFF. Here the CDR3 DNA reads TGTGCCAGCAGCCCCCGGGGGGGACTGAACACTGAAGCTTTCTTT. Using reference TRBV11-2 and TRBJ1-1 for the parts outside the CDR3, the full variable domain is EAGVAQSPRYKIIEKRQSVAFWCNPISGHATLYWYQQILGQGPKLLIQFQNNGVVDDSQLPKDRFSAERLKGVDSTLKIQPAKLEDSAVYLCASSPRGGLNTEAFFGQGTRLTVV.

The rearrangement uses TRBV7-2 and TRBJ2-5, with D possibly TRBD2 on 7 matching bases. V lost 6 bases, J lost 5 bases, and 25 bases lay in between. The germline CDR1 and CDR2 sequences are SGHTA and FQGNSA. The CDR3 contains 17 residues. The CDR3: CASSLLGGPSRGETQYF. The CDR3 DNA follows: TGTGCCAGCAGTCTTCTGGGAGGGCCCAGCAGGGGCGAGACCCAGTACTTC.

This chain connects TRBV3-1 (or the pseudogene TRBV3-2) to TRBJ2-3, with 13 bases matching TRBD2. Germline-derived CDR1 and CDR2 are LGHDT and YNNKEL (reference sequence). Trimming at V came to 4 bases and at J to 6 bases, leaving 10 bases not matched to a gene. This CDR3 spans 17 amino acids. As DNA, the CDR3 is TGTGCCAGCAGCCCCGGGGTACTAGCGGGGGGGAAGGATACGCAGTATTTT. This sequence encodes CASSPGVLAGGKDTQYF.

This clone appeared once. This chain links TRBV10-1 with TRBJ2-5; a possible D gene is TRBD1 (6 bases). This CDR3 has 15 residues. Trimming shortened V by 7 bases and J by 2 bases, and 17 bases separated the two germline ends. Germline V gene data show CDR1 as WNHNN and CDR2 as SYGVQD (reference sequence). The chain's CDR3 is CASTEDSRVQETQYF. For the CDR3, the DNA is TGCGCCAGCACCGAGGACAGCCGCGTACAAGAGACCCAGTACTTC.

This clone was seen just once. J is TRBJ2-7 and V is TRBV7-2, with TRBD2 matching over 10 bases. CDR3 length equals 17 residues. Germline V gene data show CDR1 as SGHTA and CDR2 as FQGNSA. V lost 0 bases and J lost 2; bases outside the gene matches: 7. CDR3 protein: CASSLAGLAGDPYEQYF. For the CDR3, the DNA is TGTGCCAGCAGCTTAGCGGGGCTAGCGGGGGATCCCTACGAGCAGTACTTC.

The V and J genes are TRBV5-1 and TRBJ2-1; TRBD2 matches at 12 bases. Trimming removed 7 bases from V and 5 bases from J; junction bases left unmatched: 7. Germline loops: CDR1 SGHRS, CDR2 YFSETQ. The CDR3 runs 15 residues. The CDR3 region is CASVPLAGGHNEQFF. CDR3 bases: TGCGCCAGCGTTCCACTAGCGGGGGGTCACAATGAGCAGTTCTTC.

The chain combines TRBV6-6 with TRBJ2-3, with 10 bases matching TRBD2. Per the germline V gene, CDR1 is MNHNY and CDR2 is SVGAGI (reference sequence). The junction had 4 bases not matched to a gene; V was cut back by 6 bases and J by 4 bases. The CDR3 has 14 residues. CDR3 DNA sequence: TGTGCCAGCAGCTTAGGACTAGCGGCAGATACGCAGTATTTT. Protein product: CASSLGLAADTQYF.

This sequence joins TRBV6-1 and TRBJ2-5; D is unclear. Trimming cost V 1 base and J 7 bases, with 10 bases left between them. This CDR3 is 13 amino acids long. Germline CDR1 and CDR2: MNHNS and SASEGT. CDR3 coding DNA: TGTGCCAGCAGTGAAGGCAGCCCAGGGACCCAGTACTTC. This codes for CASSEGSPGTQYF.

This chain uses TRBV9 with TRBJ2-4, with TRBD2 as a possible D gene (6 bases). V shed 0 bases and J shed 7 bases, with 20 bases lying between them. In germline, CDR1 is SGDLS, CDR2 YYNGEE. This CDR3 is 17 amino acids long. In nucleotides, the CDR3 is TGTGCCAGCAGCGTAGGGGGAGGCTCCGCCCAAAGGAACATTCAGTACTTC. Its protein is CASSVGGGSAQRNIQYF.

The chain uses TRBV7-2 and TRBJ1-4, with D possibly matching TRBD1 (6 bases). CDR3 size: 16 residues. Germline CDR1 and CDR2: SGHTA and FQGNSA. The germline V and J ends were trimmed by 0 bases and 5 bases, with 13 bases remaining between them. This CDR3 is CASSLAPTGLNEKLFF. The CDR3 DNA follows: TGTGCCAGCAGCTTAGCCCCCACAGGGCTGAATGAAAAACTGTTTTTT.

This clone has just one count. The chain employs TRBV7-9 and TRBJ2-3; 8 positions match TRBD1. Trimming removed 1 base from V and 2 bases from J; junction bases left unmatched: 5. The CDR3 contains 16 residues. Germline values: CDR1 SEHNR, CDR2 FQNEAQ (reference sequence). Here the CDR3 reads CASSLDGTGITDTQYF. The CDR3 DNA follows: TGTGCCAGCAGCTTAGATGGGACAGGCATCACAGATACGCAGTATTTT.

This clone is a singleton in its sample. The rearrangement links TRBV7-9 to TRBJ2-1; 9 bases agree with TRBD2. V dropped 6 bases and J dropped 7; count of bases not matched to a gene: 10. Germline V gene data show CDR1 as SEHNR and CDR2 as FQNEAQ (reference sequence). CDR3 length equals 15 residues. The CDR3 reads CASSRAAGGPNEQFF. CDR3 in DNA: TGTGCCAGCAGTCGGGCGGCGGGGGGGCCGAATGAGCAGTTCTTC. Full variable domain (rest looked up from reference TRBV7-9 and TRBJ2-1): DTGVSQNPRHKITKRGQNVTFRCDPISEHNRLYWYRQTLGQGPEFLTYFQNEAQLEKSRLLSDRFSAERPKGSFSTLEIQRTEQGDSAMYLCASSRAAGGPNEQFFGPGTRLTVL.

V and J are TRBV5-1 and TRBJ2-3; D not resolved. The CDR3 spans 14 residues. V dropped 0 bases and J dropped 1 base, with 6 bases sitting between them. Germline values: CDR1 SGHRS, CDR2 YFSETQ. Here the CDR3 reads CASSLEGGTDTQYF. The CDR3 DNA reads as TGCGCCAGCAGCTTGGAAGGAGGCACAGATACGCAGTATTTT.

This chain connects TRBV27 to TRBJ2-1; D unclear. The germline gives CDR1 MNHEY, CDR2 SMNVEV (reference sequence). The ends were cut back, 0 bases at V and 6 bases at J, with 9 bases in the middle. The CDR3 has 14 residues. The CDR3 region has the DNA TGTGCCAGCAGTTTATCGAGGCTTAGCAATGAGCAGTTCTTC. Its translation is CASSLSRLSNEQFF.

This clone has a handful of counts. V and J are TRBV7-3 and TRBJ1-2, with 10 bases aligning to TRBD1. J gave up 8 bases and V 3 bases, and 15 bases lay outside the gene matches. The germline V gene encodes CDR1 SGHTA and CDR2 FQGTGA. CDR3 length equals 17 residues. CDR3 loop: CASSFDARQGASGGYTF. CDR3 bases: TGTGCCAGCAGCTTCGATGCAAGACAGGGGGCTTCGGGAGGCTACACCTTC.

The chain joins TRBV24-1 to TRBJ2-1; D is perhaps TRBD1 (5 bases). The CDR3 loop spans 16 amino acids. CDR1 is KGHDR and CDR2 is SFDVKD in the germline V gene. The V end was cut by 2 bases, the J end by 0 bases, with 10 bases between. The CDR3 sequence is CATSDSTVSSYNEQFF. CDR3 coding DNA: TGTGCCACCAGTGATTCGACAGTGAGCTCCTACAATGAGCAGTTCTTC.

The chain links TRBV7-2 to TRBJ2-3; TRBD2 agrees at 7 bases. Germline CDR1 SGHTA, CDR2 FQGNSA. The CDR3 is made up of 13 amino acids. Trimming cost V 5 bases and J 3 bases; bases outside gene matches: 2. CDR3 region: CASSRGGTDTQYF. The CDR3 nucleotides are TGTGCCAGCAGCCGCGGGGGAACAGATACGCAGTATTTT.

The chain links TRBV20-1 to TRBJ2-1, with D possibly matching TRBD2 (5 bases). Germline CDR1 DFQATT, CDR2 SNEGSKA (reference sequence). CDR3 length: 14 residues. The germline V and J ends were trimmed by 3 bases and 0 bases, with 9 bases remaining between them. This CDR3 reads CSASLAGSYNEQFF. DNA of the CDR3: TGCAGTGCTAGTCTAGCCGGCTCCTACAATGAGCAGTTCTTC.